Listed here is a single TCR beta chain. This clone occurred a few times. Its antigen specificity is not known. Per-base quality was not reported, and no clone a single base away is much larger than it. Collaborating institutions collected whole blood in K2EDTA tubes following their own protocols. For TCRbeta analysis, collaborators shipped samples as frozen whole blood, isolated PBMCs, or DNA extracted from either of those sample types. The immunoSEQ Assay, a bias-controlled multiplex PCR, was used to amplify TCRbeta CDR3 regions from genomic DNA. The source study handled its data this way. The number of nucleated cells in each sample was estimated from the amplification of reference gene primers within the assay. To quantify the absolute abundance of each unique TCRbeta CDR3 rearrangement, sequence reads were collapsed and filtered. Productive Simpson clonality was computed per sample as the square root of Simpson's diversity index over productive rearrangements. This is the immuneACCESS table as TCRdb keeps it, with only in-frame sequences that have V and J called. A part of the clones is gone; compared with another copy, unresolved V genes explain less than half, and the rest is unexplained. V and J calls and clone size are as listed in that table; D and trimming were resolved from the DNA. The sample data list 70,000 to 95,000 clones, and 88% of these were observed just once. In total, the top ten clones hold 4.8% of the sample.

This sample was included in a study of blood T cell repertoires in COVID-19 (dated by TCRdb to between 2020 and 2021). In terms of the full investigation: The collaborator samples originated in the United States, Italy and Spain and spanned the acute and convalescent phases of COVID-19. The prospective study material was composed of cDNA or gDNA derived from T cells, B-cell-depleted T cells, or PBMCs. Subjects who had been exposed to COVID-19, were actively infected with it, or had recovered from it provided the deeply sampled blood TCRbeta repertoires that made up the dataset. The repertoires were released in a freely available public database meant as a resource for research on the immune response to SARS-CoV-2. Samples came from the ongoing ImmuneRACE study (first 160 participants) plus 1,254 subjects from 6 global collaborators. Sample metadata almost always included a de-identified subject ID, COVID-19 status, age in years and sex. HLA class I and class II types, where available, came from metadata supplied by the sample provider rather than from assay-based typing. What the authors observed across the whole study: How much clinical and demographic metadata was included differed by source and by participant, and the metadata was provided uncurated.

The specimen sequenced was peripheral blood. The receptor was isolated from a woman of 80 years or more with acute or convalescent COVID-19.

The CDR3 sequence is CASSFLSGANTGELFF. The nucleotide sequence is given as TGTGCCAGCAGCTTTCTATCGGGAGCGAACACCGGGGAGCTGTTTTTT. The chain is assembled from TRBV5-4 and TRBJ2-2, and TRBD2 may be the D gene, going by 6 matching bases. V lost 2 bases and J lost 0 bases; the stretch between them is 11 bases long. CDR1 and CDR2 (SGHNT, YYREEE) derive from the germline V gene (reference sequence). Reading from cysteine to phenylalanine, the CDR3 counts 16 amino acids. The sequence is cut down to CDR3 DNA, 48 bases in frame from base 1.